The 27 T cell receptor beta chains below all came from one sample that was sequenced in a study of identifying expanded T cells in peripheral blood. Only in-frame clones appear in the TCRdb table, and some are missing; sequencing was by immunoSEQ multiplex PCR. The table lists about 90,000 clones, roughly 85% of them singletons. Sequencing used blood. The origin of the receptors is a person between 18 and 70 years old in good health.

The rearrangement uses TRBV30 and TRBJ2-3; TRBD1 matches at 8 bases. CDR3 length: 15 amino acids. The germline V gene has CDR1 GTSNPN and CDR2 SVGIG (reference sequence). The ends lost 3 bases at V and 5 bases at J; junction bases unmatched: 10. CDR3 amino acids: CAWSAGTGMGDTQYF. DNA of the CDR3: TGTGCCTGGAGCGCCGGGACAGGCATGGGAGATACGCAGTATTTT.

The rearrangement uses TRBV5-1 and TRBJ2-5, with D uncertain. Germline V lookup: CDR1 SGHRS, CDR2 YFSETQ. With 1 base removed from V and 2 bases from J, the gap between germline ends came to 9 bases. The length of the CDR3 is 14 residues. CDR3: CASSLPQNQETQYF. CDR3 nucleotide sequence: TGCGCCAGCAGCTTGCCACAGAATCAAGAGACCCAGTACTTC.

CDR3 protein: CASSLGPGGNQPQHF. CDR3 nucleotide sequence: TGCGCCAGCAGCTTGGGGCCCGGGGGCAATCAGCCCCAGCATTTT. The gene calls are TRBV5-1 and TRBJ1-5, with D hard to call. CDR1 is SGHRS and CDR2 is YFSETQ in the germline V gene. V lost 0 bases and J 2 bases, leaving 9 bases between the germline ends. The CDR3 totals 15 residues.

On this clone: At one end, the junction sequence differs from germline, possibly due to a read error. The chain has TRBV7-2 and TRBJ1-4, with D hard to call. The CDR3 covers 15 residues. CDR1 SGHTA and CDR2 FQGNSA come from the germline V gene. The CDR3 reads CASSQEGRLSEKLFF. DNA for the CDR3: TGCGCCAGCAGCCAAGAAGGACGGCTCTCTGAAAAACTGTTTTTT.

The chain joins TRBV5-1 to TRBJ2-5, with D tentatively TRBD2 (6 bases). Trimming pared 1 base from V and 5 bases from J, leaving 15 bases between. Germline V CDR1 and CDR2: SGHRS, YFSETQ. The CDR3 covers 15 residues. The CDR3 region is CASSLYPGGGETQYF. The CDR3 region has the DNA TGCGCCAGCAGCTTGTATCCCGGGGGTGGGGAGACCCAGTACTTC.

CDR3 DNA: TGTGCCAGCTCGCAGCCCGTGAACACTGAAGCTTTCTTT. It translates to CASSQPVNTEAFF. The J gene is TRBJ1-1, the V gene TRBV7-2, with D unclear. The CDR3 extends over 13 amino acids. V lost 8 bases and J 0 bases, leaving 10 bases between the germline ends. The germline CDR1 and CDR2 sequences are SGHTA and FQGNSA. Supplemented by reference TRBV7-2 and TRBJ1-1, the full variable domain reads GAGVSQSPSNKVTEKGKDVELRCDPISGHTALYWYRQSLGQGLEFLIYFQGNSAPDKSGLPSDRFSAERTGGSVSTLTIQRTQQEDSAVYLCASSQPVNTEAFFGQGTRLTVV.

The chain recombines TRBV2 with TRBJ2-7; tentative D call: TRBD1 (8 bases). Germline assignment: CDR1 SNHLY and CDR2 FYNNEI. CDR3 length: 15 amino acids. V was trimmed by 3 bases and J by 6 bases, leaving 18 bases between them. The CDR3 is CASSEGRDRYAEQYF. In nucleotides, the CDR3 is TGTGCCAGCAGTGAGGGGAGGGACAGGTATGCCGAGCAGTACTTC.

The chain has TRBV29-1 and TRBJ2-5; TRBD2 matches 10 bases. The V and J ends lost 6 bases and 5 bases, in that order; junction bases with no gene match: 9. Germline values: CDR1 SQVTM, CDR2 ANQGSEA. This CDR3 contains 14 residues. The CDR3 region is CSVGSGGAVETQYF. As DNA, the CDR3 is TGCAGCGTCGGGAGCGGGGGGGCCGTCGAGACCCAGTACTTC.

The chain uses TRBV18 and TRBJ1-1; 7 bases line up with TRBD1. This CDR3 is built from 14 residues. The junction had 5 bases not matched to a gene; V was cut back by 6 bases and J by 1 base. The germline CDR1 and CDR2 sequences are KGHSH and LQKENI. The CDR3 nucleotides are TGTGCCAGCTCGGCGGGACAGCAGAACACTGAAGCTTTCTTT. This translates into CASSAGQQNTEAFF.

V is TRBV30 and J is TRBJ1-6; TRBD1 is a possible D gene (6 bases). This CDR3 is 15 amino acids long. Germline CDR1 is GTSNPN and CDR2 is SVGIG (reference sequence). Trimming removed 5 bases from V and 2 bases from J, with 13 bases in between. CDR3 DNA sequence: TGTGCCTGGTACTCAGGGGACACCTATAATTCACCCCTCCACTTT. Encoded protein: CAWYSGDTYNSPLHF. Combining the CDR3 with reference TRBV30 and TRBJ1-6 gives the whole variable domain SQTIHQWPATLVQPVGSPLSLECTVEGTSNPNLYWYRQAAGRGLQLLFYSVGIGQISSEVPQNLSASRPQDRQFILSSKKLLLSDSGFYLCAWYSGDTYNSPLHFGNGTRLTVT.

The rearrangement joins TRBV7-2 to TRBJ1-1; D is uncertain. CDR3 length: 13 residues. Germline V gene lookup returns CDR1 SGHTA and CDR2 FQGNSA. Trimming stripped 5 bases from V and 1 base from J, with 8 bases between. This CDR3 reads CASSREQNTEAFF. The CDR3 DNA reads TGTGCCAGCAGCCGTGAACAGAACACTGAAGCTTTCTTT.

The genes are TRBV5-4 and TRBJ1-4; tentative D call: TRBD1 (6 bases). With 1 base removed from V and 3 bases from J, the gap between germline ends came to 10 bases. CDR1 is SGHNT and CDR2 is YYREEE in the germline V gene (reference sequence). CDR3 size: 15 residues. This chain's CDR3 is CASSLYRVSNEKLFF. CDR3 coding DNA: TGTGCCAGCAGCTTGTACAGGGTGTCTAATGAAAAACTGTTTTTT. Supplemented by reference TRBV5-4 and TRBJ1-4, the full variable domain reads ETGVTQSPTHLIKTRGQQVTLRCSSQSGHNTVSWYQQALGQGPQFIFQYYREEENGRGNFPPRFSGLQFPNYSSELNVNALELDDSALYLCASSLYRVSNEKLFFGSGTQLSVL.

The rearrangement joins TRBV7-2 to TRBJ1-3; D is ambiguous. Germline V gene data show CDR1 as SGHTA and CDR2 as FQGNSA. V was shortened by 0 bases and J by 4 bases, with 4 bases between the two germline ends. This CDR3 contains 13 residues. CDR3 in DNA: TGTGCCAGCAGCTTAGCCAGGGGAAACACCATATATTTT. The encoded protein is CASSLARGNTIYF.

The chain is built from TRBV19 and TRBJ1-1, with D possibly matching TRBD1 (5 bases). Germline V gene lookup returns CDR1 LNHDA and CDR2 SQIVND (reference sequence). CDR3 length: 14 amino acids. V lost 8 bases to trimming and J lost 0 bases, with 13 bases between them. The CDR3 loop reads CASRGRVMNTEAFF. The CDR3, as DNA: TGTGCCAGTCGGGGGAGGGTCATGAACACTGAAGCTTTCTTT.

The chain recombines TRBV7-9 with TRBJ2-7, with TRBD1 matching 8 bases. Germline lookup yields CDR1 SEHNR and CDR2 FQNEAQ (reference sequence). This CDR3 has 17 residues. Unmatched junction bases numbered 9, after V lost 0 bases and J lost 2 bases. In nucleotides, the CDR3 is TGTGCCAGCAGCTTAGCCCTACTCGGACAGGGAACCTACGAGCAGTACTTC. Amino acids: CASSLALLGQGTYEQYF.

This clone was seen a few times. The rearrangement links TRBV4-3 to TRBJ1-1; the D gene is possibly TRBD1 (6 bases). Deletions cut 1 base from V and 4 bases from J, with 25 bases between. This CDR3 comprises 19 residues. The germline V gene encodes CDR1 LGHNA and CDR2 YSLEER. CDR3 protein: CASSQGTQGMVVSSTEAFF. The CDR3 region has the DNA TGCGCCAGCAGCCAAGGCACACAGGGTATGGTGGTTTCGAGCACTGAAGCTTTCTTT.

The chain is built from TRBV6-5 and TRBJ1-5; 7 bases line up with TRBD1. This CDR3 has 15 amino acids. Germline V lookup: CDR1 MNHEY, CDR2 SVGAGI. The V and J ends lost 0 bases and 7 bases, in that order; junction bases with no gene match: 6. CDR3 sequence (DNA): TGTGCCAGCAGTTACTCGGGCCGACAGGGCCAGCCCCAGCATTTT. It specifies CASSYSGRQGQPQHF.

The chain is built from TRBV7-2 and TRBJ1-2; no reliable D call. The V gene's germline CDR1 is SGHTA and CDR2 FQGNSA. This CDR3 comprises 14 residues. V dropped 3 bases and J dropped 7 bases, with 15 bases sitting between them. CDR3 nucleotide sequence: TGTGCCAGCAGCTTTAGTTCAACGTCCGGTGGCTACACCTTC. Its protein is CASSFSSTSGGYTF.

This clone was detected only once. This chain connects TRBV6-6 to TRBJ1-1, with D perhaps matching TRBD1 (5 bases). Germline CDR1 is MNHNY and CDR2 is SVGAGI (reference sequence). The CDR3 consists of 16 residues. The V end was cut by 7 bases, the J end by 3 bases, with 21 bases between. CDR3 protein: CASTSGRGERDTEAFF. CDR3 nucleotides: TGTGCCAGCACCTCAGGCCGGGGGGAAAGGGACACTGAAGCTTTCTTT.

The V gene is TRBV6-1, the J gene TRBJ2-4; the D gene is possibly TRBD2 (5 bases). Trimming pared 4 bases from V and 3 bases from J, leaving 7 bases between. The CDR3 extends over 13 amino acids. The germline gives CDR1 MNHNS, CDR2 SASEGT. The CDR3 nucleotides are TGTGCCAGCAGTGCGAGCGGCAAAAACATTCAGTACTTC. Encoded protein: CASSASGKNIQYF.

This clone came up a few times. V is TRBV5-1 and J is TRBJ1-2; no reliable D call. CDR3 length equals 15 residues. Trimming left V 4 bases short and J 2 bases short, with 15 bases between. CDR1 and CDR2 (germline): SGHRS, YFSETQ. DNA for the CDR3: TGCGCCAGCAGCCCGGGCATAAACGAAAACTATGGCTACACCTTC. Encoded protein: CASSPGINENYGYTF.

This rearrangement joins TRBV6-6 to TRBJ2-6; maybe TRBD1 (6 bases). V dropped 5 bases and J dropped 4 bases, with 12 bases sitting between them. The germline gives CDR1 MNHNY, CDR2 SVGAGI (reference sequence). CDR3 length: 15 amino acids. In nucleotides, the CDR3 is TGTGCCAGCAGTCCCCAGGGGTGGGGGGCCAACGTCCTGACTTTC. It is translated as CASSPQGWGANVLTF.

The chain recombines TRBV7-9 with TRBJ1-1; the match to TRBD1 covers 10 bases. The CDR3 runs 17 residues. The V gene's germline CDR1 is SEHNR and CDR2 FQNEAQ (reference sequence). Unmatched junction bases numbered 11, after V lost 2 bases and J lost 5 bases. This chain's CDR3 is CASSLFALADRGTEAFF. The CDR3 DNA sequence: TGTGCCAGCAGCTTATTCGCGCTAGCGGACAGGGGGACTGAAGCTTTCTTT.

The CDR3 nucleotides are TGTGCCAGCAGGATTCAGGGAACTAATGAAAAACTGTTTTTT. It translates to CASRIQGTNEKLFF. The chain joins TRBV27 to TRBJ1-4; D may be TRBD1 (5 bases). CDR1 MNHEY and CDR2 SMNVEV come from the germline V gene (reference sequence). The CDR3 runs to 14 residues. Trimming stripped 6 bases from V and 1 base from J, with 9 bases between.

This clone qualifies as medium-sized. The DNA of the CDR3 is TGCAGCGCTACAACAGGGGTAGACTATGGCTACACCTTC. Residues: CSATTGVDYGYTF. The rearrangement joins TRBV29-1 to TRBJ1-2, with 7 bases matching TRBD1. V shed 7 bases and J 3 bases; nucleotides not matched to a gene: 8. Germline V gene sequence: CDR1 SQVTM, CDR2 ANQGSEA. CDR3 length: 13 amino acids.

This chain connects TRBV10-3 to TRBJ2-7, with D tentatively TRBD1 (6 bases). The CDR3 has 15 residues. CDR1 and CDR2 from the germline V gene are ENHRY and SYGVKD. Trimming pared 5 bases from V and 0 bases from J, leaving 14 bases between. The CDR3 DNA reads TGTGCCATCAGTACCTCAGGGGCCACCTCCTACGAGCAGTACTTC. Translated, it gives CAISTSGATSYEQYF.

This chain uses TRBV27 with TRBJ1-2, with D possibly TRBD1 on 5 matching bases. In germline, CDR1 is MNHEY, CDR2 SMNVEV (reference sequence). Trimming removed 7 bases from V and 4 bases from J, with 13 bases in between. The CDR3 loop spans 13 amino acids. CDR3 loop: CASKRDQGYGYTF. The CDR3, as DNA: TGTGCCAGCAAGCGGGACCAGGGCTATGGCTACACCTTC.